These T cell receptor beta chains were read from a single sample in a study of T-cell memory formation after mild COVID-19. One entry per CDR3 protein results from TCRdb running MiXCR on the 5' RACE reads. The sample lists some 310,000 distinct CDR3 sequences; 20% to 25% were seen once. Sequenced: PBMCs or a T cell subset sorted from them (not recorded which). These receptors originate from a man aged 18 to 35 who had mild COVID-19 (a few samples of this study predate the infection). Cell type and time point are not known. Both conserved end residues are part of each CDR3. Fields, in order: J gene, clone size, V gene, D gene, CDR3 protein, CDR3 DNA. A D gene is named only where the DNA matches it firmly. Size is omitted from some rows. Given values are once, few, many or a class for expanded clones.

J gene: TRBJ2-3
clone size: many
V gene: TRBV5-1
D gene: TRBD2
CDR3 protein: CASSLDAGGRTDTQYF
CDR3 DNA: TGCGCCAGCAGCTTGGATGCGGGGGGGCGCACAGATACGCAGTATTTT

J gene: TRBJ1-6
clone size: many
V gene: TRBV20-1
D gene: TRBD1
CDR3 protein: CSARTGGSGRSPLHF
CDR3 DNA: TGCAGTGCTAGGACAGGGGGAAGCGGACGTTCACCCCTCCACTTT

J gene: TRBJ2-3
clone size: few
V gene: TRBV6-2/TRBV6-3
D gene: -
CDR3 protein: CASRPDPGSTDTQYF
CDR3 DNA: TGTGCCAGCAGGCCGGACCCCGGCAGCACAGATACGCAGTATTTT

J gene: TRBJ2-3
clone size: few
V gene: TRBV2
D gene: -
CDR3 protein: CAGAESDTQYF
CDR3 DNA: TGTGCCGGGGCGGAGTCAGATACGCAGTATTTT

J gene: TRBJ1-4
clone size: -
V gene: TRBV5-1
D gene: -
CDR3 protein: CASHEGGAANEKLFF
CDR3 DNA: TGCGCCAGCCACGAAGGAGGGGCGGCTAATGAAAAACTGTTTTTT

J gene: TRBJ1-1
clone size: many
V gene: TRBV5-1
D gene: -
CDR3 protein: CASRSRRDTEAFF
CDR3 DNA: TGCGCCAGCAGAAGCAGGAGGGACACTGAAGCTTTCTTT

J gene: TRBJ2-2
clone size: -
V gene: TRBV7-8
D gene: -
CDR3 protein: CASSHYSGGTGELFF
CDR3 DNA: TGTGCCAGCAGCCACTATTCGGGTGGGACCGGGGAGCTGTTTTTT

J gene: TRBJ2-6
clone size: few
V gene: TRBV5-1
D gene: -
CDR3 protein: CASSSDRLSGANVLTF
CDR3 DNA: TGCGCCAGCAGCTCGGACAGACTGTCTGGGGCCAACGTCCTGACTTTC

J gene: TRBJ2-5
clone size: few
V gene: TRBV6-5
D gene: -
CDR3 protein: CASSYSSPGRGVKTQYF
CDR3 DNA: TGTGCCAGCAGTTACAGCTCCCCGGGGCGTGGGGTGAAGACCCAGTACTTC

J gene: TRBJ2-4
clone size: few
V gene: TRBV7-2
D gene: -
CDR3 protein: CASSLGGLGERNIQYF
CDR3 DNA: TGTGCCAGCAGCTTAGGAGGGTTGGGGGAAAGAAACATTCAGTACTTC

J gene: TRBJ2-5
clone size: -
V gene: TRBV5-1
D gene: TRBD2
CDR3 protein: CASSLLGGGATETQYF
CDR3 DNA: TGCGCCAGCAGCTTGCTAGGCGGGGGGGCTACAGAGACCCAGTACTTC

J gene: TRBJ2-3
clone size: -
V gene: TRBV9
D gene: -
CDR3 protein: CASSVPSRDTQYF
CDR3 DNA: TGTGCCAGCAGCGTACCGAGCCGAGATACGCAGTATTTT

J gene: TRBJ2-1
clone size: -
V gene: TRBV6-5
D gene: -
CDR3 protein: CASSYSYEGNEQFF
CDR3 DNA: TGTGCCAGCAGTTACTCCTATGAAGGGAATGAGCAGTTCTTC

J gene: TRBJ1-1
clone size: many
V gene: TRBV7-6
D gene: -
CDR3 protein: CASSLALTGEAFF
CDR3 DNA: TGTGCCAGCAGCTTAGCGTTGACGGGGGAAGCTTTCTTT

J gene: TRBJ2-3
clone size: few
V gene: TRBV5-8
D gene: TRBD1
CDR3 protein: CASSLTKDRGQSDTQYF
CDR3 DNA: TGTGCCAGCAGCCTCACCAAGGACAGGGGGCAATCAGATACGCAGTATTTT

J gene: TRBJ2-2
clone size: few
V gene: TRBV7-2
D gene: -
CDR3 protein: CASSPRTLNTGELFF
CDR3 DNA: TGTGCCAGCAGCCCCCGGACACTTAACACCGGGGAGCTGTTTTTT

J gene: TRBJ1-1
clone size: few
V gene: TRBV4-1
D gene: -
CDR3 protein: CASSYPQRQPRAFF
CDR3 DNA: TGCGCCAGCAGCTACCCTCAGCGTCAGCCTAGGGCTTTCTTT

J gene: TRBJ1-4
clone size: -
V gene: TRBV28
D gene: -
CDR3 protein: CASSSRGWGADF
CDR3 DNA: TGTGCCAGCAGTTCCCGGGGTTGGGGCGCGGACTTT

J gene: TRBJ2-5
clone size: few
V gene: TRBV21-1
D gene: -
CDR3 protein: CASSKPRQLEETQYF
CDR3 DNA: TGTGCCAGCAGCAAACCCCGACAGCTTGAGGAGACCCAGTACTTC

J gene: TRBJ1-2
clone size: -
V gene: TRBV10-2
D gene: TRBD1
CDR3 protein: CASFTDRVLPTNYGYTF
CDR3 DNA: TGCGCCAGTTTTACGGACAGGGTTCTCCCAACCAACTATGGCTACACCTTC

J gene: TRBJ1-1
clone size: few
V gene: TRBV20-1
D gene: -
CDR3 protein: CSARDLGHRDTEAFF
CDR3 DNA: TGCAGTGCTAGAGATCTGGGGCACCGGGACACTGAAGCTTTCTTT

J gene: TRBJ2-1
clone size: -
V gene: TRBV25-1
D gene: -
CDR3 protein: CASTGRDEQFF
CDR3 DNA: TGTGCCAGCACCGGTCGGGATGAGCAGTTCTTC

J gene: TRBJ1-6
clone size: -
V gene: TRBV6-5
D gene: TRBD1
CDR3 protein: CASAEGATVSPLHF
CDR3 DNA: TGTGCCAGCGCAGAGGGGGCTACGGTTTCACCCCTCCACTTT

J gene: TRBJ2-3
clone size: few
V gene: TRBV7-2
D gene: -
CDR3 protein: CASSLSLYTQYF
CDR3 DNA: TGTGCCAGCAGCCTAAGTCTATATACGCAGTATTTT

J gene: TRBJ2-7
clone size: few
V gene: TRBV18
D gene: -
CDR3 protein: CASSPPQGGYYEQYF
CDR3 DNA: TGTGCCAGCTCACCACCACAGGGAGGGTACTACGAGCAGTACTTC

J gene: TRBJ1-5
clone size: -
V gene: TRBV20-1
D gene: -
CDR3 protein: CSARTGLNQPQHF
CDR3 DNA: TGCAGTGCTAGAACAGGGTTGAATCAGCCCCAGCATTTT

J gene: TRBJ1-1
clone size: few
V gene: TRBV9
D gene: TRBD1
CDR3 protein: CASSVGTYGTASSNTEAFF
CDR3 DNA: TGTGCCAGCAGCGTGGGAACCTACGGGACAGCCTCTAGTAACACTGAAGCTTTCTTT

J gene: TRBJ1-1
clone size: -
V gene: TRBV9
D gene: -
CDR3 protein: CASSGTDQEVAFF
CDR3 DNA: TGTGCCAGCAGCGGAACCGACCAGGAGGTGGCTTTCTTT

J gene: TRBJ1-2
clone size: few
V gene: TRBV5-1
D gene: -
CDR3 protein: CASSFGQGLGYTF
CDR3 DNA: TGCGCCAGCAGCTTTGGGCAGGGGCTCGGCTACACCTTC

J gene: TRBJ2-5
clone size: few
V gene: TRBV11-2
D gene: -
CDR3 protein: CASSVVRGSLVRTQYF
CDR3 DNA: TGTGCCAGCAGCGTGGTTAGGGGCTCCCTAGTCCGGACCCAGTACTTC

J gene: TRBJ1-5
clone size: -
V gene: TRBV9
D gene: TRBD1
CDR3 protein: CASSADRGLRPQHF
CDR3 DNA: TGTGCCAGCAGCGCGGACAGGGGGCTGCGGCCCCAGCATTTT

J gene: TRBJ1-1
clone size: -
V gene: TRBV6-2/TRBV6-3
D gene: -
CDR3 protein: CASSYFTGRYNTEAFF
CDR3 DNA: TGTGCCAGCAGTTACTTCACTGGGCGTTATAACACTGAAGCTTTCTTT

J gene: TRBJ1-6
clone size: few
V gene: TRBV2
D gene: -
CDR3 protein: CASREKGDRNSPLHF
CDR3 DNA: TGTGCCAGCAGAGAAAAGGGGGATAGGAATTCACCCCTCCACTTT

J gene: TRBJ2-4
clone size: -
V gene: TRBV4-3
D gene: -
CDR3 protein: CASSQSGTAKNIQYF
CDR3 DNA: TGCGCCAGCAGCCAGTCCGGGACAGCCAAAAACATTCAGTACTTC

J gene: TRBJ2-1
clone size: -
V gene: TRBV4-1
D gene: -
CDR3 protein: CASTPAEGPSYNEKFF
CDR3 DNA: TGCGCCAGCACCCCAGCCGAGGGGCCATCTTACAATGAGAAGTTCTTC

J gene: TRBJ2-5
clone size: few
V gene: TRBV7-2
D gene: -
CDR3 protein: CASSPAGTTVGETQYF
CDR3 DNA: TGTGCCAGCAGCCCCGCCGGGACCACTGTAGGGGAGACCCAGTACTTC

J gene: TRBJ2-5
clone size: -
V gene: TRBV5-4
D gene: -
CDR3 protein: CASSPWDLEAQYF
CDR3 DNA: TGTGCCAGCAGCCCCTGGGACCTGGAGGCCCAGTACTTC

J gene: TRBJ2-2
clone size: -
V gene: TRBV5-1
D gene: -
CDR3 protein: CASSTGYTGELFF
CDR3 DNA: TGCGCCAGCAGCACGGGTTACACCGGGGAGCTGTTTTTT

J gene: TRBJ2-5
clone size: -
V gene: TRBV6-5
D gene: TRBD1
CDR3 protein: CASSYLGQGEETQYF
CDR3 DNA: TGTGCCAGCAGTTACCTGGGACAGGGGGAAGAGACCCAGTACTTC

J gene: TRBJ2-3
clone size: -
V gene: TRBV2
D gene: -
CDR3 protein: CALSGPRDTQYF
CDR3 DNA: TGTGCCTTAAGTGGGCCGCGGGATACGCAGTATTTT

J gene: TRBJ1-1
clone size: few
V gene: TRBV11-2
D gene: -
CDR3 protein: CASSFTSATEAFF
CDR3 DNA: TGTGCCAGCAGCTTTACGTCGGCGACTGAAGCTTTCTTT

J gene: TRBJ2-1
clone size: -
V gene: TRBV7-9
D gene: TRBD2
CDR3 protein: CASSHPTSGPRDEQFF
CDR3 DNA: TGTGCCAGCAGCCACCCTACTAGCGGCCCTAGGGATGAGCAGTTCTTC

J gene: TRBJ1-5
clone size: -
V gene: TRBV7-2
D gene: TRBD1
CDR3 protein: CASSSGGLQPQHF
CDR3 DNA: TGTGCCAGCAGCTCAGGGGGCCTGCAGCCCCAGCATTTT

J gene: TRBJ2-1
clone size: -
V gene: TRBV7-8
D gene: -
CDR3 protein: CASSLITRVNEQFF
CDR3 DNA: TGTGCCAGCAGCTTAATTACGCGAGTGAATGAGCAGTTCTTC

J gene: TRBJ2-5
clone size: few
V gene: TRBV4-3
D gene: TRBD2
CDR3 protein: CASSFTWAGGGRAGGPGETQYF
CDR3 DNA: TGCGCCAGCAGCTTCACTTGGGCGGGGGGCGGCAGAGCGGGGGGGCCCGGAGAGACCCAGTACTTC

J gene: TRBJ2-3
clone size: many
V gene: TRBV5-1
D gene: TRBD1
CDR3 protein: CASRSPGGEGTDTQYF
CDR3 DNA: TGCGCCAGCAGATCACCAGGGGGCGAAGGCACAGATACGCAGTATTTT